The 30 T cell receptor beta chains presented below share a single source sample, sequenced in a study of graft-versus-host responses after intestinal transplantation. The method was immunoSEQ multiplex PCR; TCRdb's version includes in-frame clones alone and lacks a portion of them. Of approximately 16,000 clones listed, 82% are singletons. Intraepithelial lymphocytes and lamina propria lymphocytes were released through processing of graft tissue. The specimen was ileum tissue, collected 17 days after transplant. The receptors were sampled from a human patient who received an intestinal transplant, so some T cells may come from the graft donor.

V and J are TRBV28 and TRBJ2-1; 8 nucleotides match TRBD2. CDR3 length equals 14 residues. With 6 bases clipped from V and 9 bases from J, the junction kept 10 bases outside the gene matches. Germline CDR1 MDHEN, CDR2 SYDVKM. The CDR3 here is CASSSGLAGGEQFF. The CDR3 DNA reads as TGTGCCAGCAGCTCCGGACTAGCCGGTGGTGAGCAGTTCTTC.

On this clone itself: The germline gene is not matched at one end of the junction; a read error may be the cause. This sequence joins TRBV5-1 and TRBJ2-3, with D possibly being TRBD1 or TRBD2 (6 bases each). Germline-derived CDR1 and CDR2 are SGHRS and YFSETQ. This CDR3 contains 15 residues. Here the CDR3 reads CASSLGGALLDTQYF. The CDR3 DNA sequence: TGCGCCAGCAGTTTGGGGGGCGCGTTGTTAGATACGCAGTATTTT.

This rearrangement joins TRBV7-2 to TRBJ2-7, with no clear D. The CDR3 consists of 13 residues. Germline V lookup: CDR1 SGHTA, CDR2 FQGNSA. Trimming shortened V by 3 bases and J by 3 bases, and 9 bases separated the two germline ends. The CDR3 here is CASSFLGGYEQYF. The CDR3, as DNA: TGTGCCAGCAGCTTCCTGGGTGGCTACGAGCAGTACTTC.

The table lists this clone with a count of one. The chain has TRBV2 and TRBJ2-7; 13 positions match TRBD2. CDR3 length: 16 residues. Looked up from germline, CDR1 is SNHLY and CDR2 is FYNNEI. The J segment lost 0 bases and the V segment lost 6 bases, leaving 5 bases of the junction unmatched. CDR3 loop: CASSSGTSGVSYEQYF. In nucleotides, the CDR3 is TGTGCCAGCAGCTCCGGGACTAGCGGGGTCTCCTACGAGCAGTACTTC.

The gene calls are TRBV28 and TRBJ1-4; D ambiguous. The CDR3 covers 17 residues. Trimming removed 5 bases from V and 2 bases from J, with 18 bases in between. Germline values: CDR1 MDHEN, CDR2 SYDVKM. CDR3 in amino acids: CASSPTASVVTNEKLFF. The DNA for the CDR3 is TGTGCCAGCAGTCCGACGGCGTCGGTAGTGACTAATGAAAAACTGTTTTTT.

This chain joins TRBV19 and TRBJ2-2; a possible D gene is TRBD1 (5 bases). V was pared by 3 bases and J by 1 base, with 6 bases between. Germline values: CDR1 LNHDA, CDR2 SQIVND (reference sequence). CDR3 length: 14 residues. For the CDR3, the DNA is TGTGCCAGTAGTATCACAGGGAACACCGGGGAGCTGTTTTTT. It specifies CASSITGNTGELFF.

The chain combines TRBV25-1 with TRBJ2-1; 7 bases align to TRBD2. The germline V gene encodes CDR1 MGHDK and CDR2 SYGVNS. V was pared by 5 bases and J by 4 bases, with 5 bases of the junction left unmatched. This CDR3 comprises 14 residues. CDR3 DNA: TGTGCCAGCAGTCAAGCGGGGATGTACAATGAGCAGTTCTTC. Translating gives CASSQAGMYNEQFF.

In this sample, this clone turned up a few times. This chain uses TRBV30 with TRBJ1-1, with a possible D match to TRBD1 (6 bases). The germline V gene encodes CDR1 GTSNPN and CDR2 SVGIG (reference sequence). The germline V and J ends were trimmed by 3 bases and 1 base, with 9 bases remaining between them. The CDR3 is made up of 13 amino acids. The CDR3 bases are TGTGCCTGGAGCGGGACATCGAACACTGAAGCTTTCTTT. Its translation is CAWSGTSNTEAFF.

The chain employs TRBV7-9 and TRBJ2-7; 8 bases fit TRBD1. The CDR3 spans 15 residues. CDR1 and CDR2 from the germline V gene are SEHNR and FQNEAQ (reference sequence). Unmatched junction bases numbered 8, after V lost 3 bases and J lost 4 bases. CDR3 amino acids: CASSFPTGDRYEQYF. The CDR3 nucleotides are TGTGCCAGCAGCTTCCCGACAGGGGACCGTTACGAGCAGTACTTC. The complete variable domain, with remaining parts taken from reference TRBV7-9 and TRBJ2-7, reads DTGVSQNPRHKITKRGQNVTFRCDPISEHNRLYWYRQTLGQGPEFLTYFQNEAQLEKSRLLSDRFSAERPKGSFSTLEIQRTEQGDSAMYLCASSFPTGDRYEQYFGPGTRLTVT.

The chain links TRBV5-1 to TRBJ1-1, with 8 bases that match TRBD1. Germline trimming cut 1 base from V and 0 bases from J; bases unmatched to any gene: 2. The CDR3 sequence is 15 residues long. Germline lookup yields CDR1 SGHRS and CDR2 YFSETQ. CDR3 DNA sequence: TGCGCCAGCAGCTTGACAGGGGGATTGAACACTGAAGCTTTCTTT. This translates into CASSLTGGLNTEAFF.

The chain is built from TRBV5-1 and TRBJ1-1, with 9 bases lining up with TRBD1. This CDR3 contains 17 residues. V lost 6 bases to trimming and J lost 3 bases; unmatched junction nucleotides: 15. Germline V gene lookup returns CDR1 SGHRS and CDR2 YFSETQ. The CDR3 loop is CASTRQGGTTADTEAFF. The CDR3 coding sequence is TGCGCCAGCACCCGACAGGGGGGGACTACGGCGGACACTGAAGCTTTCTTT.

The chain links TRBV4-2 to TRBJ2-3; 7 bases align to TRBD2. The V gene end was trimmed by 2 bases and the J gene end by 0 bases; junction bases not matched to a gene: 11. The CDR3 has 18 residues. Germline values: CDR1 LGHNA, CDR2 YNFKEQ. The CDR3 DNA follows: TGTGCCAGCAGCCAATATCTTCGGCGGGAGACGAGCACAGATACGCAGTATTTT. Amino acids: CASSQYLRRETSTDTQYF.

The chain uses TRBV11-2 and TRBJ2-7; D gene ambiguous. Per the germline V gene, CDR1 is SGHAT and CDR2 is FQNNGV. Trimming removed 1 base at V and 1 base at J, with 8 bases between. The CDR3 has 14 amino acids. CDR3 in amino acids: CASSLAAISYEQYF. As DNA, the CDR3 is TGTGCCAGCAGCTTAGCAGCCATTTCCTACGAGCAGTACTTC.

The chain joins TRBV28 to TRBJ2-7; D call uncertain. V was pared by 1 base and J by 3 bases, with 13 bases between. The CDR3 loop spans 15 amino acids. The germline CDR1 and CDR2 sequences are MDHEN and SYDVKM. The CDR3 DNA follows: TGTGCCAGCAGTTTATTTTTGTGGGGTGGCTACGAGCAGTACTTC. Translating gives CASSLFLWGGYEQYF.

The gene calls are TRBV7-2 and TRBJ2-5, with 9 nucleotides matching TRBD2. The J segment lost 8 bases and the V segment lost 5 bases, leaving 15 bases of the junction unmatched. The CDR3 has 16 amino acids. CDR1 and CDR2 (germline): SGHTA, FQGNSA. The CDR3 DNA follows: TGTGCCAGCAGCCCGGCAGGCGGGACTAGCCGCGGAACCCAGTACTTC. Translated, it gives CASSPAGGTSRGTQYF.

The CDR3 DNA is TGTGCCAGTCAAACCAGGGACAGCTTGGGTGATGGCTACACCTTC. Translated: CASQTRDSLGDGYTF. The rearrangement uses TRBV28 and TRBJ1-2, with TRBD1 matching 7 bases. Germline V CDR1 and CDR2: MDHEN, SYDVKM. V dropped 9 bases and J dropped 6; count of bases not matched to a gene: 16. The CDR3 has 15 residues.

This clone was seen only once. This rearrangement joins TRBV2 to TRBJ2-3; 9 nucleotides line up with TRBD2. CDR3 length: 16 amino acids. Looked up from germline, CDR1 is SNHLY and CDR2 is FYNNEI. V lost 0 bases to trimming and J lost 6 bases; unmatched junction nucleotides: 7. The CDR3 DNA is TGTGCCAGCAGTGAAGCGGGGCGGGAGGGGCCGGATACGCAGTATTTT. It is translated as CASSEAGREGPDTQYF. The full variable domain, rest sourced from reference TRBV2 and TRBJ2-3, is EPEVTQTPSHQVTQMGQEVILRCVPISNHLYFYWYRQILGQKVEFLVSFYNNEISEKSEIFDDQFSVERPDGSNFTLKIRSTKLEDSAMYFCASSEAGREGPDTQYFGPGTRLTVL.

The CDR3 DNA reads as TGTGCCTGGAGTGAATCAGGGGCAGATACGCAGTATTTT. Its translation is CAWSESGADTQYF. The chain carries TRBV30 and TRBJ2-3, with a weak D call TRBD1 (6 bases). The CDR3 spans 13 residues. The germline V and J ends were trimmed by 1 base and 4 bases, with 9 bases remaining between them. Germline CDR1 GTSNPN, CDR2 SVGIG (reference sequence).

This clone was seen only once. The chain has TRBV9 and TRBJ2-3, with TRBD2 as a possible D gene (6 bases). Germline V gene lookup returns CDR1 SGDLS and CDR2 YYNGEE. This CDR3 spans 14 amino acids. Deletions cut 2 bases from V and 5 bases from J, with 12 bases between. The chain's CDR3 is CASSVGGNVDTQYF. The CDR3 bases are TGTGCCAGCAGCGTTGGCGGGAATGTAGATACGCAGTATTTT.

A few counts support this clone. The rearrangement uses TRBV28 and TRBJ2-5, with D possibly being TRBD1 or TRBD2 (5 bases each). Germline V gene data show CDR1 as MDHEN and CDR2 as SYDVKM. The ends were cut back, 7 bases at V and 2 bases at J, with 17 bases in the middle. CDR3 length equals 15 residues. The CDR3: CASKPPGRTQETQYF. The CDR3 DNA follows: TGTGCCAGCAAACCTCCGGGACGGACGCAAGAGACCCAGTACTTC.

The chain joins TRBV21-1 to TRBJ2-3; TRBD2 is the table's D call and was not checked against the DNA. TRBV21-1 represents a pseudogene. CDR3 length equals 15 residues. CDR3 DNA sequence: TGTGCCAGCAGTCCCGCGGAGGTGCCCCCAGATACGCAGTATTTT. This codes for CASSPAEVPPDTQYF.

This clone is medium-sized within its sample. V is TRBV2 and J is TRBJ2-7; TRBD2 agrees at 9 bases. The CDR3 is made up of 14 amino acids. The V gene end was trimmed by 8 bases and the J gene end by 6 bases; junction bases not matched to a gene: 11. Germline V gives CDR1 SNHLY, CDR2 FYNNEI. CDR3 DNA: TGTGCCAGCGGGGATAGCGGGAGATCGAGCGAGCAGTACTTC. Amino acids: CASGDSGRSSEQYF.

The chain combines TRBV4-3 with TRBJ1-1, with TRBD1 matching over 9 bases. The CDR3 is 16 residues long. The germline V gene encodes CDR1 LGHNA and CDR2 YSLEER. J gave up 6 bases and V 2 bases, and 10 bases lay outside the gene matches. The CDR3 DNA follows: TGCGCCAGCAGCCAAAGACGCCTACGACAGGGGGCTGAAGCTTTCTTT. The encoded protein is CASSQRRLRQGAEAFF.

The chain uses TRBV11-2 and TRBJ2-2; D is uncertain. The ends were cut back, 3 bases at V and 4 bases at J, with 15 bases in the middle. The CDR3 consists of 16 residues. The germline V gene encodes CDR1 SGHAT and CDR2 FQNNGV. CDR3 region: CASSFGLSLGTGELFF. The CDR3 coding sequence is TGTGCCAGCAGCTTCGGGTTATCACTTGGCACCGGGGAGCTGTTTTTT. Together with reference TRBV11-2 and TRBJ2-2, the CDR3 gives the full variable domain: EAGVAQSPRYKIIEKRQSVAFWCNPISGHATLYWYQQILGQGPKLLIQFQNNGVVDDSQLPKDRFSAERLKGVDSTLKIQPAKLEDSAVYLCASSFGLSLGTGELFFGEGSRLTVL.

This rearrangement joins TRBV23-1 to TRBJ2-5, with D uncertain. TRBV23-1 is placed among ORFs of uncertain function. The CDR3 runs 15 residues. Trimming stripped 2 bases from V and 5 bases from J, with 15 bases between. CDR3 sequence reads: CASSQNRRIGETQYF. CDR3 coding DNA: TGCGCCAGCAGTCAAAATAGGCGGATTGGGGAGACCCAGTACTTC.

The V gene is TRBV28, the J gene TRBJ1-2; 7 positions match TRBD1. The germline V gene has CDR1 MDHEN and CDR2 SYDVKM. The V and J ends lost 5 bases and 8 bases, in that order; junction bases with no gene match: 8. The CDR3 is 13 residues long. This CDR3 is CASSPGTVIGYTF. In DNA, the CDR3 is TGTGCCAGCAGTCCCGGGACAGTTATCGGCTACACCTTC.

The table lists this clone with a count of one. The V and J genes are TRBV28 and TRBJ1-6; no firm D call. With 7 bases removed from V and 9 bases from J, the gap between germline ends came to 22 bases. Germline V CDR1 and CDR2: MDHEN, SYDVKM. The CDR3 is made up of 16 amino acids. The CDR3 here is CASTQTGFVFSSPLHF. Here the CDR3 DNA reads TGTGCCAGCACCCAAACGGGTTTTGTGTTTAGTTCACCCCTCCACTTT.

V usage is TRBV5-5 and J usage is TRBJ2-3; no clear D gene. V was shortened by 2 bases and J by 0 bases, with 1 base between the two germline ends. The CDR3 sequence is 12 residues long. CDR1 and CDR2 from the germline V gene are SGHKS and YYEKEE (reference sequence). This chain's CDR3 is CASSLSTDTQYF. CDR3 DNA: TGTGCCAGCAGCTTAAGCACAGATACGCAGTATTTT.

The chain joins TRBV6-1 to TRBJ2-7; D call uncertain. CDR1 is MNHNS and CDR2 is SASEGT in the germline V gene. There are 14 residues in the CDR3. Between the trimmed V and J ends, which lost 7 bases and 7 bases, there was a span of 20 bases. The CDR3 loop reads CASKRGTAPFEQYF. As DNA, the CDR3 is TGTGCCAGCAAAAGAGGAACTGCCCCCTTTGAGCAGTACTTC.

This chain connects TRBV10-1 to TRBJ1-1; D perhaps matches TRBD1 (6 bases). Germline CDR1 WNHNN, CDR2 SYGVQD (reference sequence). This CDR3 has 13 residues. V shed 6 bases and J shed 0 bases, with 8 bases lying between them. CDR3 loop: CASRRGVNTEAFF. The CDR3 nucleotides are TGCGCCAGCAGGAGGGGGGTGAACACTGAAGCTTTCTTT.